Reported below is one T cell receptor (beta chain). Its specificity is not known. This record comes from a study of cytomegalovirus exposure and HLA in healthy donors. Broader study findings: As was reported, the classifier diagnosed cytomegalovirus status with high specificity and sensitivity.

The germline V gene has CDR1 SGDLS and CDR2 YYNGEE. The V gene end was trimmed by 0 bases and the J gene end by 5 bases; junction bases not matched to a gene: 2. CDR3 length: 13 residues. Assay: immunoSEQ multiplex PCR; the TCRdb copy retains only in-frame clones and omits some. The sample consists of around 200,000 clones, around 80% of them appearing once. The sample taken for sequencing was PBMCs. The rearrangement joins TRBV9 to TRBJ2-7; 7 nucleotides line up with TRBD2. The clonotype was recovered from a woman in her 30s in good health and CMV-seronegative. CDR3 sequence: CASSVGRGNEQYF. CDR3 coding DNA: TGTGCCAGCAGCGTAGGGCGGGGGAACGAGCAGTACTTC.